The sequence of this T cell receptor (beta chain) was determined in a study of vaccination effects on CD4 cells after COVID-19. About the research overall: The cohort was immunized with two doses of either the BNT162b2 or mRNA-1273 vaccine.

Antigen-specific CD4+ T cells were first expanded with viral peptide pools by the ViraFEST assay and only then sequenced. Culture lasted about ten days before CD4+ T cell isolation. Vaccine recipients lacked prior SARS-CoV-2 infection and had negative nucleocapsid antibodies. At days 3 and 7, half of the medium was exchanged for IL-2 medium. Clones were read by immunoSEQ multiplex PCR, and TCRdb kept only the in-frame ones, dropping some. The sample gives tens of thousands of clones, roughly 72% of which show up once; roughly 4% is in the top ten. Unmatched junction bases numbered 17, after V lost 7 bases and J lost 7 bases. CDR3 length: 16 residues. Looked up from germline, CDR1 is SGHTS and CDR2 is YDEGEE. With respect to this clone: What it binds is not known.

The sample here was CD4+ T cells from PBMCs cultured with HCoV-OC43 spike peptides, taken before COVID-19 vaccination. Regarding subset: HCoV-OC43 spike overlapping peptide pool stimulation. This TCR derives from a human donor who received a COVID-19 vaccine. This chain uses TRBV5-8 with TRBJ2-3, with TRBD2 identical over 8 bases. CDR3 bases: TGTGCCAGCCCTTCGCTACCGGGACTAGTCATTCATACGCAGTATTTT. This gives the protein CASPSLPGLVIHTQYF.